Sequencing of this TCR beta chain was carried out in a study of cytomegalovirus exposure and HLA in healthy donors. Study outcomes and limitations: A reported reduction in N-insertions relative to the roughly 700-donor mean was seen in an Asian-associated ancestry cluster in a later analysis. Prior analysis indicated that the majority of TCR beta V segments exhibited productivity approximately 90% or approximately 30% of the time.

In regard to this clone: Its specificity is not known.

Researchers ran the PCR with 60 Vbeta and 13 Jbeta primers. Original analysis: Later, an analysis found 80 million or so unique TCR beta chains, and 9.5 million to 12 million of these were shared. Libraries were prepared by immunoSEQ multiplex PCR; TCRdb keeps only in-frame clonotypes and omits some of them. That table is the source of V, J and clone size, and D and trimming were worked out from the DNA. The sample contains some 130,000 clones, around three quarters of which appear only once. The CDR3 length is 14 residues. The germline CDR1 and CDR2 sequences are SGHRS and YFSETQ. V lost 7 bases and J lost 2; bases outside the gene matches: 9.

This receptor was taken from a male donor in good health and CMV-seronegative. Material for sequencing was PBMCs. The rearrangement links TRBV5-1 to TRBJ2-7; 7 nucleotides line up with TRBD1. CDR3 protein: CASSRGTAAYEQYF. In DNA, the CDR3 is TGCGCCAGCTCTCGAGGGACAGCTGCCTACGAGCAGTACTTC.